These T cell receptor beta chains were read from a single sample in a study of blood T cell repertoires in COVID-19. TCRdb's table, derived via immunoSEQ multiplex PCR, lists solely in-frame clones and lacks some. This sample has a few hundred thousand clones, with nearly 90% found just once. The sample taken for sequencing was PBMCs or T cells enriched from blood (not recorded which). The origin of the receptors is a woman in her thirties who had recovered from COVID-19. Both conserved end residues are part of each CDR3. Fields, in order: D gene, clone size, J gene, V gene, CDR3 DNA, CDR3 protein. D genes are given only for firm matches. A clone size is listed for some rows: how often the clone was seen (once, few, many), or a class if it is expanded.

D gene: .; clone size: .; J gene: TRBJ2-3; V gene: TRBV9; CDR3 DNA: TGTGCCAGCAGCCTGAATTCAGGGTTGGGGGATACGCAGTATTTT; CDR3 protein: CASSLNSGLGDTQYF
D gene: .; clone size: .; J gene: TRBJ1-1; V gene: TRBV6-5; CDR3 DNA: TGTGCCAGCAGTTACGAGGCATACACTGAAGCTTTCTTT; CDR3 protein: CASSYEAYTEAFF
D gene: TRBD1; clone size: .; J gene: TRBJ2-3; V gene: TRBV11-2; CDR3 DNA: TGTGCCAGCAGCCCCCCGGGGACAGGGGTTGGCGATACGCAGTATTTT; CDR3 protein: CASSPPGTGVGDTQYF
D gene: .; clone size: once; J gene: TRBJ2-2; V gene: TRBV19; CDR3 DNA: TGTGCCAGTAAAGCGGGCACCGGGGAGCTGTTTTTT; CDR3 protein: CASKAGTGELFF
D gene: .; clone size: .; J gene: TRBJ2-5; V gene: TRBV25-1; CDR3 DNA: TGTGCCAGCAGGGCATGGCAGGATGGGGAGACCCAGTACTTC; CDR3 protein: CASRAWQDGETQYF
D gene: .; clone size: .; J gene: TRBJ1-2; V gene: TRBV11-2; CDR3 DNA: TGTGCCAGCAGCTCACCGAAAGGCAGGGGCGTTGGCTACACCTTC; CDR3 protein: CASSSPKGRGVGYTF
D gene: .; clone size: .; J gene: TRBJ1-1; V gene: TRBV7-8; CDR3 DNA: TGTGCCAGCAGCTTACTGGCCTCGAACACTGAAGCTTTCTTT; CDR3 protein: CASSLLASNTEAFF
D gene: .; clone size: .; J gene: TRBJ1-3; V gene: TRBV9; CDR3 DNA: TGTGCCAGCAGCGTCCGCGAGTTAGTTGGTGGAAACACCATATATTTT; CDR3 protein: CASSVRELVGGNTIYF
D gene: TRBD1; clone size: .; J gene: TRBJ2-1; V gene: TRBV6-1; CDR3 DNA: TGTGCCAGCAGTGAAAGGGGGACAGCCGGGGTGGATGAGCAGTTCTTC; CDR3 protein: CASSERGTAGVDEQFF
D gene: TRBD1; clone size: .; J gene: TRBJ1-1; V gene: TRBV5-1; CDR3 DNA: TGCGCCAGCAGCCCGGGACAGGGGGAGAACACTGAAGCTTTCTTT; CDR3 protein: CASSPGQGENTEAFF
D gene: .; clone size: .; J gene: TRBJ1-1; V gene: TRBV11-2; CDR3 DNA: TGTGCCAGCAGCTTAGATCGGTGGACACAGAGATCACCTTGGGCTTTCTTT; CDR3 protein: CASSLDRWTQRSPWAFF
D gene: .; clone size: .; J gene: TRBJ1-1; V gene: TRBV11-2; CDR3 DNA: TGTGCCAGCAGCTCGAGCGGAAACACTGAAGCTTTCTTT; CDR3 protein: CASSSSGNTEAFF
D gene: TRBD2; clone size: .; J gene: TRBJ2-7; V gene: TRBV19; CDR3 DNA: TGTGCCAGTAGTCCTAACGGGGGGTACGAGCAGTACTTC; CDR3 protein: CASSPNGGYEQYF
D gene: .; clone size: .; J gene: TRBJ2-7; V gene: TRBV5-1; CDR3 DNA: TGCGCCAGCAGCTACCAGACAGGTCCCTACGAGCAGTACTTC; CDR3 protein: CASSYQTGPYEQYF
D gene: .; clone size: .; J gene: TRBJ1-3; V gene: TRBV9; CDR3 DNA: TGTGCCAGCAGCGTAGGGAGTTCAGCCTTAGCGGCACCGAACCGGAACACCATATATTTT; CDR3 protein: CASSVGSSALAAPNRNTIYF
D gene: .; clone size: .; J gene: TRBJ1-5; V gene: TRBV19; CDR3 DNA: TGTGCCAGTAGTACTAACGGACAGCTAAGCAATCAGCCCCAGCATTTT; CDR3 protein: CASSTNGQLSNQPQHF
D gene: TRBD1; clone size: .; J gene: TRBJ1-4; V gene: TRBV30; CDR3 DNA: TGTGCCTGGAGTAGAGGGGGCGGGGAAAAACTGTTTTTT; CDR3 protein: CAWSRGGGEKLFF
D gene: TRBD1; clone size: .; J gene: TRBJ1-2; V gene: TRBV28; CDR3 DNA: TGTGCCAGCAGTTCCGGACAGGGGGCTCAAGGCTACACCTTC; CDR3 protein: CASSSGQGAQGYTF
D gene: TRBD1; clone size: .; J gene: TRBJ1-2; V gene: TRBV5-1; CDR3 DNA: TGCGCCAGCAGCCGGGACAGTACAACTTATGGCTACACCTTC; CDR3 protein: CASSRDSTTYGYTF
D gene: TRBD2; clone size: .; J gene: TRBJ2-2; V gene: TRBV3-1/TRBV3-2; CDR3 DNA: TGTGCCAGCAGCCTTCGACTAGCGGGGGTCACGAACACCGGGGAGCTGTTTTTT; CDR3 protein: CASSLRLAGVTNTGELFF